Listed below are T cell receptor beta chains from one sample, sequenced in a study of beta chain features in type 1 diabetes. Some clones are missing from TCRdb's copy, which holds only in-frame ones; the method was immunoSEQ multiplex PCR. The sample contains about 290,000 clones, about 7.8% of which appear only once. The sequenced sample was central memory CD4+ T cells from blood. Receptors originate from a woman between 18 and 29 years old in good health. The CDR3 runs from the conserved cysteine through the conserved F or W. Fields, in order: J gene, V gene, clone size, D gene, CDR3 protein, CDR3 DNA. The D gene is left open where the match is weak. Clone size is given for some rows only: seen once, a few or many times, or a class if the clone is expanded.

TRBJ1-1 | TRBV18 | NA | NA | CASSGGQGNTEAFF | TGTGCCAGCTCAGGGGGGCAGGGGAACACTGAAGCTTTCTTT
TRBJ2-7 | TRBV27 | NA | NA | CASSLTGPTGYEQYF | TGTGCCAGCAGTTTAACAGGCCCAACGGGCTACGAGCAGTACTTC
TRBJ2-5 | TRBV7-8 | NA | TRBD1 | CASSFNRGQETQYF | TGTGCCAGCAGCTTCAACAGGGGGCAAGAGACCCAGTACTTC
TRBJ1-2 | TRBV5-1 | few | NA | CASSLVVNYGYTF | TGCGCCAGCAGCTTGGTAGTTAACTATGGCTACACCTTC
TRBJ1-1 | TRBV6-6 | NA | TRBD1 | CASRHTTGAPEAFF | TGTGCCAGCAGACACACGACAGGGGCCCCTGAAGCTTTCTTT
TRBJ2-7 | TRBV9 | NA | NA | CASSRQGNYEQYF | TGTGCCAGCAGCAGGCAGGGGAACTACGAGCAGTACTTC
TRBJ2-1 | TRBV19 | few | NA | CASSIGGGPYNEQFF | TGTGCCAGTAGTATCGGAGGGGGGCCCTACAATGAGCAGTTCTTC
TRBJ2-7 | TRBV9 | few | NA | CASSVWGDSYEQYF | TGTGCCAGCAGCGTATGGGGGGATTCCTACGAGCAGTACTTC
TRBJ1-5 | TRBV5-1 | few | NA | CASSLRSGDNQPQHF | TGCGCCAGCAGCTTGCGGTCAGGGGACAATCAGCCCCAGCATTTT
TRBJ2-3 | TRBV28 | many | NA | CASSPSTDTQYF | TGTGCCAGCAGTCCTAGCACAGATACGCAGTATTTT
TRBJ1-5 | TRBV7-9 | NA | NA | CASSLGGRENQPQHF | TGTGCCAGCAGCCTAGGCGGACGGGAGAATCAGCCCCAGCATTTT
TRBJ2-7 | TRBV4-2 | few | NA | CASSHSTEAIYEQYF | TGTGCCAGCAGCCATTCGACGGAAGCCATCTACGAGCAGTACTTC
TRBJ1-6 | TRBV5-4 | few | TRBD1 | CASRYGQGDSPLHF | TGTGCCAGCAGATACGGACAGGGAGATTCACCCCTCCACTTT
TRBJ2-4 | TRBV5-8 | few | TRBD2 | CASSKGGAYIQYF | TGTGCCAGCAGTAAGGGAGGGGCGTACATTCAGTACTTC
TRBJ2-3 | TRBV4-3 | many | NA | CASSQERNTDTQYF | TGCGCCAGCAGCCAAGAAAGGAACACAGATACGCAGTATTTT
TRBJ2-2 | TRBV5-4 | many | NA | CASSLRTVGGELFF | TGTGCCAGCAGCTTGAGGACAGTCGGCGGGGAGCTGTTTTTT
TRBJ1-1 | TRBV2 | few | NA | CASSEGKNTEAFF | TGTGCCAGCAGTGAAGGGAAGAACACTGAAGCTTTCTTT
TRBJ2-5 | TRBV9 | NA | TRBD1 | CASSPPGQGAWETQYF | TGTGCCAGCAGCCCCCCGGGACAGGGGGCGTGGGAGACCCAGTACTTC
TRBJ1-1 | TRBV29-1 | NA | TRBD1 | CSVYGQGCRTEAFF | TGCAGCGTCTATGGACAGGGGTGTAGGACTGAAGCTTTCTTT
TRBJ2-3 | TRBV5-1 | few | TRBD2 | CASSSGGTSTQYF | TGCGCCAGCAGCTCGGGGGGGACCTCTACGCAGTATTTT
TRBJ1-1 | TRBV7-8 | few | NA | CASSPEYTEAFF | TGTGCCAGCAGCCCAGAATACACTGAAGCTTTCTTT
TRBJ1-4 | TRBV11-3 | few | NA | CASSATGTEKLFF | TGTGCCAGCAGCGCTACCGGGACCGAGAAACTGTTTTTT
TRBJ1-5 | TRBV28 | NA | NA | CASSPTDGFNQPQHF | TGTGCCAGCAGTCCCACGGACGGTTTCAATCAGCCCCAGCATTTT
TRBJ2-4 | TRBV5-4 | few | TRBD1 | CASSLDRGAKNIQYF | TGTGCCAGCAGCTTAGACAGGGGTGCCAAAAACATTCAGTACTTC
TRBJ1-5 | TRBV7-9 | few | TRBD1 | CASSSDRTGNQPQHF | TGTGCCAGCAGCTCGGACAGGACGGGCAATCAGCCCCAGCATTTT
TRBJ2-2 | TRBV2 | NA | NA | CASTVRSWGELFF | TGTGCCAGCACGGTCCGATCTTGGGGGGAGCTGTTTTTT
TRBJ1-1 | TRBV19 | few | NA | CASSNWQNTEAFF | TGTGCCAGTAGTAATTGGCAGAACACTGAAGCTTTCTTT
TRBJ2-1 | TRBV25-1 | NA | TRBD2 | CASSDGTSGSYNEQFF | TGTGCCAGCAGTGACGGGACTAGCGGCTCCTACAATGAGCAGTTCTTC
TRBJ1-2 | TRBV7-3 | few | NA | CASSPGADYGYTF | TGTGCCAGCAGCCCCGGGGCAGACTATGGCTACACCTTC
TRBJ2-7 | TRBV30 | many | NA | CAWSRRQDSYEQYF | TGTGCCTGGAGTCGGAGACAGGACTCCTACGAGCAGTACTTC
TRBJ1-2 | TRBV2 | NA | TRBD1 | CAGTGEGHGYTF | TGTGCCGGGACAGGGGAAGGGCATGGCTACACCTTC
TRBJ2-3 | TRBV19 | NA | TRBD1 | CASGDRHTDTQYF | TGTGCCAGTGGGGACAGGCACACAGATACGCAGTATTTT
TRBJ2-5 | TRBV10-3 | NA | NA | CAISEPPGRGWETQYF | TGTGCCATCAGTGAGCCCCCGGGCCGGGGATGGGAGACCCAGTACTTC
TRBJ2-4 | TRBV29-1 | many | TRBD1 | CSGRGTNIQYF | TGCAGCGGCAGGGGGACAAACATTCAGTACTTC
TRBJ1-1 | TRBV30 | NA | NA | CAWSASLKAFF | TGTGCCTGGAGTGCGTCCCTGAAGGCTTTCTTT
TRBJ2-5 | TRBV11-1 | few | TRBD2 | CASSLAWSGGQETQYF | TGTGCCAGCAGCTTAGCCTGGAGCGGGGGGCAAGAGACCCAGTACTTC
TRBJ1-1 | TRBV7-2 | many | NA | CASSFGQLNTEAFF | TGTGCCAGCAGCTTCGGACAGTTGAACACTGAAGCTTTCTTT
TRBJ2-6 | TRBV27 | NA | NA | CASQGSSGANVLTF | TGTGCCAGCCAGGGGAGCTCTGGGGCCAACGTCCTGACTTTC
TRBJ2-1 | TRBV2 | NA | NA | CASSGQYIYNEQFF | TGTGCCAGCAGCGGACAGTACATCTACAATGAGCAGTTCTTC
TRBJ1-1 | TRBV7-3 | NA | NA | CASSKQMNTEAFF | TGTGCCAGCAGCAAGCAGATGAACACTGAAGCTTTCTTT
TRBJ2-1 | TRBV2 | NA | TRBD2 | CASRKNIAGANNEQFF | TGTGCCAGCAGGAAAAATATAGCGGGGGCCAACAATGAGCAGTTCTTC
TRBJ2-1 | TRBV4-2 | few | TRBD2 | CASSLGPLGLENEQFF | TGTGCCAGCAGCCTCGGTCCCCTCGGACTAGAAAATGAGCAGTTCTTC
TRBJ1-6 | TRBV6-5 | few | NA | CASSYAISSSPLHF | TGTGCCAGCAGTTACGCTATTTCAAGCTCACCCCTCCACTTT
TRBJ1-5 | TRBV7-2 | few | NA | CASSPTGQSNQPQHF | TGTGCCAGCAGCCCTACAGGACAGAGCAATCAGCCCCAGCATTTT
TRBJ1-2 | TRBV14 | NA | NA | CASSQASGKLGYGYTF | TGTGCCAGCAGCCAAGCATCCGGGAAATTGGGGTATGGCTACACCTTC
TRBJ1-1 | TRBV9 | few | NA | CASSVDGDRHLNTEAFF | TGTGCCAGCAGCGTAGACGGGGACCGTCATTTGAACACTGAAGCTTTCTTT
TRBJ2-4 | TRBV6-5 | NA | NA | CASSYGRLAKNIQYF | TGTGCCAGCAGTTACGGACGATTAGCCAAAAACATTCAGTACTTC
TRBJ1-5 | TRBV5-1 | few | NA | CASSLALGAPSDQPQHF | TGCGCCAGCAGCTTGGCCTTAGGGGCGCCGAGCGATCAGCCCCAGCATTTT
TRBJ1-2 | TRBV4-3 | few | NA | CASSQDRYYGYTF | TGCGCCAGCAGCCAAGACAGATACTATGGCTACACCTTC